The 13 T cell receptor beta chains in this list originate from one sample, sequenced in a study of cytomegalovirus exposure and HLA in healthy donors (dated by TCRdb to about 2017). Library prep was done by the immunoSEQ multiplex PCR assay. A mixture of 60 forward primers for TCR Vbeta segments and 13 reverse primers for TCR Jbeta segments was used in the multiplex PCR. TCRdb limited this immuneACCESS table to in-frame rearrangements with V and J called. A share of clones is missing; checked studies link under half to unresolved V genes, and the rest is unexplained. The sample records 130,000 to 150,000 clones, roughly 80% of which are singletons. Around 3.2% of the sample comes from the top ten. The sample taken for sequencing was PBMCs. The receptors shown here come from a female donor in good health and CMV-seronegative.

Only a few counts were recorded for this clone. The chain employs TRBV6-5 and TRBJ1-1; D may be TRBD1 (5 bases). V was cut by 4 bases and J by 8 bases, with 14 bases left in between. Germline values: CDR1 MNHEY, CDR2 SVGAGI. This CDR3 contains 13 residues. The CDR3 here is CASSSLIDREAFF. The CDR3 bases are TGTGCCAGCAGTTCACTGATAGACAGAGAAGCTTTCTTT.

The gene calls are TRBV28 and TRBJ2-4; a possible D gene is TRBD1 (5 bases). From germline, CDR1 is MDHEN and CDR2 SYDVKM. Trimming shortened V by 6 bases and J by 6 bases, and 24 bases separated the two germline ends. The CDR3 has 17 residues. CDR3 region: CASSPVPQVLGGNIQYF. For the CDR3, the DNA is TGTGCCAGCAGCCCCGTCCCACAGGTACTGGGTGGAAACATTCAGTACTTC.

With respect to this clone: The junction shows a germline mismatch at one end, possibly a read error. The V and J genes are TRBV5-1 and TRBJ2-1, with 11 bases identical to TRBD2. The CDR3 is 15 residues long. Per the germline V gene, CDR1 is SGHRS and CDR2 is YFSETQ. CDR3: CANSWAGTSGNEQFF. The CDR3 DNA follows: TGCGCCAACAGCTGGGCCGGGACTAGCGGCAATGAGCAGTTCTTC.

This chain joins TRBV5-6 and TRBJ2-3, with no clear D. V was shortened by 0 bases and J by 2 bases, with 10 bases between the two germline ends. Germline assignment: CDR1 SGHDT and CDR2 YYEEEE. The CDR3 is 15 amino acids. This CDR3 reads CASSLVALTTDTQYF. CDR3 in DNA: TGTGCCAGCAGCTTGGTAGCTTTAACCACAGATACGCAGTATTTT.

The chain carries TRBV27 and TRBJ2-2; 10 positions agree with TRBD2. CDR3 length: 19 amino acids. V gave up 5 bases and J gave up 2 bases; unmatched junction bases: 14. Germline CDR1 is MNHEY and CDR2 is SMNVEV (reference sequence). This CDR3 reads CASSRNLRRLAGNTGELFF. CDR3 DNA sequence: TGTGCCAGCAGTCGTAACCTCCGTAGACTAGCGGGTAACACCGGGGAGCTGTTTTTT.

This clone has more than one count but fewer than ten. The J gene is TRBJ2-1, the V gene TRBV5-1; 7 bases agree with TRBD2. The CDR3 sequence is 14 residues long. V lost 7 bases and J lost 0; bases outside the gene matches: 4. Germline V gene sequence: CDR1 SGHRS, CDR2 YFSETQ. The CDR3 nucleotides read TGCGCCAGCCGGGGGGTAAGCTCCTACAATGAGCAGTTCTTC. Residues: CASRGVSSYNEQFF.

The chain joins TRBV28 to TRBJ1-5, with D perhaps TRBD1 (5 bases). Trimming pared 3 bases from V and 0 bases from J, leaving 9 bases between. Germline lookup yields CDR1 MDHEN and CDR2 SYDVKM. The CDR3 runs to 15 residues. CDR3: CASSFQGRSNQPQHF. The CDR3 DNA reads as TGTGCCAGCAGTTTTCAGGGCCGTAGCAATCAGCCCCAGCATTTT.

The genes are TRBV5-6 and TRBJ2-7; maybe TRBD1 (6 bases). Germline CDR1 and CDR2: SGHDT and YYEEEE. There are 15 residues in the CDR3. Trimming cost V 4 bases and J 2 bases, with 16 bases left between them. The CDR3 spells CASSPGGQITYEQYF. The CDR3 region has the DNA TGTGCCAGCAGCCCCGGTGGACAGATAACCTACGAGCAGTACTTC.

DNA of the CDR3: TGTGCCAGCCGACAGGGCCTGTATCAGCCCCAGCATTTT. Protein sequence: CASRQGLYQPQHF. V gene TRBV19 combines with J gene TRBJ1-5; TRBD1 agrees at 7 bases. The trim removed 9 bases at V and 5 bases at J, leaving 7 bases unmatched. In germline, CDR1 is LNHDA, CDR2 SQIVND (reference sequence). This CDR3 has 13 residues.

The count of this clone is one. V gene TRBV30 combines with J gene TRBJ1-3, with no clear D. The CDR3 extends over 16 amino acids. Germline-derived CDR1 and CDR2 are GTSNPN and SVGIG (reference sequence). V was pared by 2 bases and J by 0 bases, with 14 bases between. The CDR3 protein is CAWSTTRSYSGNTIYF. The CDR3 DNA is TGTGCCTGGAGTACGACAAGATCTTACTCTGGAAACACCATATATTTT.

The CDR3 DNA reads as TGTGCCAGCAGTTCCTTATGGGGGGAGCTGGGAAATTGGTACAATGAGCAGTTCTTC. Translation: CASSSLWGELGNWYNEQFF. V gene TRBV28 combines with J gene TRBJ2-1; maybe TRBD2 (6 bases). Trimming left V 4 bases short and J 4 bases short, with 26 bases between. CDR3 length: 19 amino acids. Germline lookup yields CDR1 MDHEN and CDR2 SYDVKM.

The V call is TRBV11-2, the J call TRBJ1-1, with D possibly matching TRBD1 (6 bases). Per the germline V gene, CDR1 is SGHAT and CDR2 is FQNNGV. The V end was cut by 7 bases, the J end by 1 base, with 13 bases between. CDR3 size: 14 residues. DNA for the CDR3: TGTGCCAGCATTGGGGTAGGGGGGAACACTGAAGCTTTCTTT. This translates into CASIGVGGNTEAFF.

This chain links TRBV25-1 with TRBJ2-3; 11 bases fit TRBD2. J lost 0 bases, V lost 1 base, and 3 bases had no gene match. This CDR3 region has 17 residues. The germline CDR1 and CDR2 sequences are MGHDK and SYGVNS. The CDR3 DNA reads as TGTGCCAGCAGTGAATGGCCTAGCGGGAGGAGCACAGATACGCAGTATTTT. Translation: CASSEWPSGRSTDTQYF.